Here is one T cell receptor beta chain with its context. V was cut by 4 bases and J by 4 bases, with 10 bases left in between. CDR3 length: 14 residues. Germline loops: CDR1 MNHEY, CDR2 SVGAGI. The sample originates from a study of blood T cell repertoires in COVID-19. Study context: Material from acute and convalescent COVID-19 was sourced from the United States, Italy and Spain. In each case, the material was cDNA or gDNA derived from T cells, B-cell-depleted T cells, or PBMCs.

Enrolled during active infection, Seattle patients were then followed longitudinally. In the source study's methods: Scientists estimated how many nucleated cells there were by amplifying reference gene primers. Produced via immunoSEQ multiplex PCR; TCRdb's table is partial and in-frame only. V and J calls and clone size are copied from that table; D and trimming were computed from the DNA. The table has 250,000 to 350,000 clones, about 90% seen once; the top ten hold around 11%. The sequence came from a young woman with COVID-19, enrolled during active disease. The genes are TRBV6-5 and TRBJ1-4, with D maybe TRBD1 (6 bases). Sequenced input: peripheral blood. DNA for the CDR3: TGTGCCAGCAGTTTAGGCAGGGGTAATGAAAAACTGTTTTTT. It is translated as CASSLGRGNEKLFF.